This is a list of T cell receptor beta chains from one sample in a study of blood T cells in healthy people across ages. Using its own MiXCR run on the 5' RACE reads, TCRdb lists one record per CDR3 protein. Of 1.5 million to 2 million distinct CDR3 sequences listed, about two fifths are singletons. Material for sequencing was blood. These receptors all come from a human donor in good health. CDR3s include the opening cysteine and the closing phenylalanine or tryptophan. The order of the fields is clone size, V gene, D gene, J gene, CDR3 protein, CDR3 DNA. The D gene is left open where the match is weak. Rows give clone size only sometimes, using once, few, many, or a class for an expanded clone.

clone_size: once
v_call: TRBV2
d_call: NA
j_call: TRBJ1-2
cdr3_aa: CASSGQPSNYGYTF
cdr3_nt: TGTGCCAGCAGTGGACAGCCTTCAAACTATGGCTACACCTTC

clone_size: NA
v_call: TRBV7-3
d_call: NA
j_call: TRBJ2-1
cdr3_aa: CASSLKEEQFF
cdr3_nt: TGTGCCAGCAGCTTAAAGGAAGAGCAGTTCTTC

clone_size: many
v_call: TRBV5-6
d_call: NA
j_call: TRBJ2-1
cdr3_aa: CASSSGTKREQFF
cdr3_nt: TGTGCCAGCAGCTCCGGGACCAAAAGAGAGCAGTTCTTC

clone_size: NA
v_call: TRBV6-6
d_call: NA
j_call: TRBJ2-4
cdr3_aa: CASSPLGGHLAKNIQYF
cdr3_nt: TGTGCCAGCAGTCCCCTGGGAGGTCATTTAGCCAAAAACATTCAGTACTTC

clone_size: NA
v_call: TRBV7-3
d_call: NA
j_call: TRBJ2-1
cdr3_aa: CASSSEGAYNEQFF
cdr3_nt: TGTGCCAGCAGTTCCGAGGGGGCCTACAATGAGCAGTTCTTC

clone_size: NA
v_call: TRBV4-1
d_call: NA
j_call: TRBJ2-7
cdr3_aa: CASSQDGGRAISYEQYF
cdr3_nt: TGCGCCAGCAGCCAAGATGGGGGGCGCGCAATCTCCTACGAGCAGTACTTC

clone_size: few
v_call: TRBV29-1
d_call: NA
j_call: TRBJ1-2
cdr3_aa: CSVVISGLHGYTF
cdr3_nt: TGCAGCGTTGTAATCTCAGGGTTACATGGCTACACCTTC

clone_size: NA
v_call: TRBV20-1
d_call: NA
j_call: TRBJ1-2
cdr3_aa: CSASERGTNYGYTF
cdr3_nt: TGCAGTGCTAGTGAGCGGGGAACCAACTATGGCTACACCTTC

clone_size: few
v_call: TRBV20-1
d_call: TRBD2
j_call: TRBJ2-7
cdr3_aa: CSARTSGGVKSYEQYF
cdr3_nt: TGCAGTGCTAGGACTAGCGGGGGGGTCAAGTCCTACGAGCAGTACTTC

clone_size: NA
v_call: TRBV19
d_call: TRBD1
j_call: TRBJ2-7
cdr3_aa: CASRQDRGFPYEQYF
cdr3_nt: TGTGCCAGTAGACAAGACAGGGGCTTTCCCTACGAGCAGTACTTC

clone_size: few
v_call: TRBV4-2
d_call: NA
j_call: TRBJ2-3
cdr3_aa: CASSQGLLAVTQYF
cdr3_nt: TGTGCCAGCAGCCAAGGACTACTAGCCGTCACGCAGTATTTT

clone_size: few
v_call: TRBV29-1
d_call: NA
j_call: TRBJ1-1
cdr3_aa: CSVLTGTAFF
cdr3_nt: TGCAGCGTACTTACAGGGACAGCTTTCTTT

clone_size: NA
v_call: TRBV7-2
d_call: TRBD1
j_call: TRBJ1-2
cdr3_aa: CASSFSQGAVVGYTF
cdr3_nt: TGTGCCAGCAGCTTCTCTCAGGGGGCGGTTGTTGGCTACACCTTC

clone_size: few
v_call: TRBV7-2
d_call: TRBD1
j_call: TRBJ1-4
cdr3_aa: CASSLETGVGEKLFF
cdr3_nt: TGTGCCAGCAGCTTAGAGACAGGGGTAGGCGAAAAACTGTTTTTT

clone_size: NA
v_call: TRBV6-2/TRBV6-3
d_call: TRBD2
j_call: TRBJ2-3
cdr3_aa: CASSTRLAGATDTQYF
cdr3_nt: TGTGCCAGCAGTACTCGACTAGCGGGGGCCACAGATACGCAGTATTTT

clone_size: NA
v_call: TRBV20-1
d_call: NA
j_call: TRBJ2-3
cdr3_aa: CSARGRGTDTQYF
cdr3_nt: TGCAGTGCTAGAGGACGTGGCACAGATACGCAGTATTTT

clone_size: NA
v_call: TRBV27
d_call: TRBD1
j_call: TRBJ1-6
cdr3_aa: CASSPETGGNSPLHF
cdr3_nt: TGTGCCAGCAGCCCTGAGACAGGGGGTAATTCACCCCTCCACTTT

clone_size: NA
v_call: TRBV7-6
d_call: NA
j_call: TRBJ2-1
cdr3_aa: CASSPRHYPYNEQFF
cdr3_nt: TGTGCCAGCAGCCCCCGACATTACCCCTACAATGAGCAGTTCTTC

clone_size: NA
v_call: TRBV6-6
d_call: TRBD2
j_call: TRBJ2-2
cdr3_aa: CASSLGLAIGELFF
cdr3_nt: TGTGCCAGCAGCCTGGGACTAGCGATCGGGGAGCTGTTTTTT

clone_size: few
v_call: TRBV20-1
d_call: TRBD2
j_call: TRBJ2-1
cdr3_aa: CSARAHSGGANNEQFF
cdr3_nt: TGCAGTGCTAGAGCCCATAGCGGGGGGGCAAACAATGAGCAGTTCTTC

clone_size: NA
v_call: TRBV7-8
d_call: TRBD2
j_call: TRBJ2-2
cdr3_aa: CASSSLGGGTNTGELFF
cdr3_nt: TGTGCCAGCAGCTCCTTGGGCGGGGGGACGAACACCGGGGAGCTGTTTTTT

clone_size: NA
v_call: TRBV4-3
d_call: TRBD2
j_call: TRBJ2-7
cdr3_aa: CASSQDWDYNYEQYF
cdr3_nt: TGCGCCAGCAGCCAAGATTGGGACTACAACTACGAGCAGTACTTC

clone_size: NA
v_call: TRBV7-3
d_call: TRBD2
j_call: TRBJ2-1
cdr3_aa: CASSLLGSSGGRDEQFF
cdr3_nt: TGTGCCAGCAGCTTATTAGGGTCCAGCGGGGGGAGGGATGAGCAGTTCTTC

clone_size: few
v_call: TRBV11-2
d_call: TRBD2
j_call: TRBJ2-1
cdr3_aa: CASRAGASYNEQFF
cdr3_nt: TGTGCCAGCAGAGCGGGGGCCTCCTACAATGAGCAGTTCTTC